This TCR beta chain was obtained from a study of T cell responses to AZD1222 COVID-19 vaccine. Assay used: immunoSEQ multiplex PCR; TCRdb lists only in-frame clones, some missing. Found here are about 52,000 clones, 87% of them singletons; the top ten hold roughly 3%. Germline loops: CDR1 SGDLS, CDR2 YYNGEE. V lost 1 base and J 2 bases, leaving 15 bases between the germline ends. The CDR3 runs to 17 residues. Second doses were pooled across both intervals (about 4 or about 12 weeks). The source material was peripheral blood, sampled 28 days after the second AZD1222 dose. This chain joins TRBV9 and TRBJ1-4, with D tentatively TRBD1 (6 bases). The receptor comes from an adult who received the AZD1222 COVID-19 vaccine. The CDR3 DNA reads as TGTGCCAGCAGCGTAAGCCTGCACAGGGCGACTAATGAAAAACTGTTTTTT. Its translation is CASSVSLHRATNEKLFF.